Shown below are 9 T cell receptor beta chains from a single sample sequenced in a study of T-cell memory formation after mild COVID-19. TCRdb independently ran MiXCR on the 5' RACE reads; one entry per CDR3 protein. Of some 410,000 distinct CDR3 sequences listed, more than 20% were seen once; the top ten hold roughly 13%. The sequenced material came from PBMCs or a T cell subset sorted from them (not recorded which). These receptors all come from an adult woman who had mild COVID-19 (a few samples of this study predate the infection). Cell type and time point are not known.

The chain carries TRBV5-1 and TRBJ1-5, with TRBD1 identical over 8 bases. From germline, CDR1 is SGHRS and CDR2 YFSETQ. V shed 4 bases, J shed 2 bases, and the junction held 5 bases outside the gene matches. The CDR3 runs 15 residues. CDR3 loop: CASSQGTGGNQPQHF. The CDR3 DNA reads as TGCGCCAGCAGCCAGGGGACAGGCGGCAATCAGCCCCAGCATTTT.

This clonotype was detected a few times. The chain uses TRBV10-3 and TRBJ2-5; D may be TRBD1 (5 bases). Germline CDR1 ENHRY, CDR2 SYGVKD. The CDR3 runs 13 residues. V lost 6 bases to trimming and J lost 5 bases, with 13 bases between them. CDR3 nucleotides: TGTGCCATCAGGCCGGACAAGGGGGAGACCCAGTACTTC. Its translation is CAIRPDKGETQYF.

This clonotype was observed a handful of times. The gene calls are TRBV12-3 or TRBV12-4 and TRBJ1-1, with TRBD1 matching over 7 bases. The CDR3 consists of 14 residues. V lost 5 bases and J lost 2; bases outside the gene matches: 5. This CDR3 is CASSPDRENTEAFF. The CDR3 DNA is TGTGCCAGCAGTCCCGACAGGGAAAACACTGAAGCTTTCTTT.

In this sample, this clonotype turned up a few times. V is TRBV10-3 and J is TRBJ2-7, with 11 nucleotides matching TRBD2. The CDR3 sequence is 15 residues long. The germline V gene has CDR1 ENHRY and CDR2 SYGVKD. Trimming removed 4 bases from V and 3 bases from J; junction bases left unmatched: 5. The CDR3 nucleotides read TGTGCCATCAGTGGTACTAGCGGGAGCAACTACGAGCAGTACTTC. It codes for CAISGTSGSNYEQYF.

The rearrangement links TRBV29-1 to TRBJ2-7; 16 bases are a match to TRBD2. Germline CDR1 is SQVTM and CDR2 is ANQGSEA. The CDR3 runs to 16 residues. Trimming took 6 bases from V and 7 from J; bases not matched to a gene: 12. This CDR3 is CSVHPGLAGGPGEQYF. DNA of the CDR3: TGCAGCGTCCATCCGGGACTAGCGGGAGGGCCGGGTGAGCAGTACTTC.

This clonotype turned up a few times. The rearrangement uses TRBV7-2 and TRBJ2-1, with TRBD2 identical over 7 bases. J was trimmed by 7 bases and V by 3 bases; bases with no gene match: 6. The germline gives CDR1 SGHTA, CDR2 FQGNSA. The CDR3 covers 14 residues. In DNA form, the CDR3 reads TGTGCCAGCAGCTTCGCACTAGCGACGAATGAGCAGTTCTTC. This sequence encodes CASSFALATNEQFF.

This clonotype was recorded a few times. J is TRBJ1-1 and V is TRBV24-1; D is perhaps TRBD1 (5 bases). V lost 5 bases to trimming and J lost 11 bases, with 20 bases between them. Germline loops: CDR1 KGHDR, CDR2 SFDVKD. This CDR3 contains 14 residues. CDR3 coding DNA: TGTGCCACCAGTGGTCGTGACAGTTATTCATCCGCTTTCTTT. Residues: CATSGRDSYSSAFF.

The chain uses TRBV7-9 and TRBJ1-1, with TRBD1 matching 7 bases. Trimming at V came to 4 bases and at J to 1 base, leaving 12 bases not matched to a gene. Germline loops: CDR1 SEHNR, CDR2 FQNEAQ (reference sequence). The CDR3 is 17 amino acids. The CDR3 is CASSSTGLAGQNTEAFF. As DNA, the CDR3 is TGTGCCAGCAGCTCGACAGGGCTAGCGGGTCAGAACACTGAAGCTTTCTTT. The whole variable domain, remainder taken from reference TRBV7-9 and TRBJ1-1, is DTGVSQNPRHKITKRGQNVTFRCDPISEHNRLYWYRQTLGQGPEFLTYFQNEAQLEKSRLLSDRFSAERPKGSFSTLEIQRTEQGDSAMYLCASSSTGLAGQNTEAFFGQGTRLTVV.

The gene calls are TRBV7-9 and TRBJ1-2; weak D call: TRBD1 (6 bases). The CDR3 runs to 15 residues. Trimming took 5 bases from V and 4 from J, leaving 17 bases between them. The V gene's germline CDR1 is SEHNR and CDR2 FQNEAQ (reference sequence). CDR3 sequence (DNA): TGTGCCAGCAGCGGACGGGACACCCCAGCCTATGGCTACACCTTC. Amino acid sequence: CASSGRDTPAYGYTF.